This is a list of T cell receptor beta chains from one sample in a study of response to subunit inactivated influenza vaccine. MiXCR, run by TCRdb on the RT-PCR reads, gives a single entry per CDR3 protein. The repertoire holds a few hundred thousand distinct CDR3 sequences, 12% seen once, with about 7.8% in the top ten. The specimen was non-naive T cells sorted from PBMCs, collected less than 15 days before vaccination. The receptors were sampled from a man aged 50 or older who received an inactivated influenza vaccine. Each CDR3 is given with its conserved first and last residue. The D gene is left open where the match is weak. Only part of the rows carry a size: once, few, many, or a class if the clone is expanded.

CDR3aa: CATSRVAGADTQYF
CDR3nt: TGTGCCACCAGCAGAGTAGCGGGAGCAGATACGCAGTATTTT
j_gene: TRBJ2-3
v_gene: TRBV15
d_gene: TRBD2
abundance: -
len: 14

CDR3aa: CASSYTGVTGEQYF
CDR3nt: TGTGCCAGCAGTTACACGGGGGTAACCGGTGAGCAGTACTTC
j_gene: TRBJ2-7
v_gene: TRBV6-2/TRBV6-3
d_gene: -
abundance: few
len: 14

CDR3aa: CSATGTSGLTNEQLF
CDR3nt: TGCAGTGCCACCGGGACTAGCGGGCTTACTAATGAGCAGCTCTTC
j_gene: TRBJ2-1
v_gene: TRBV20-1
d_gene: TRBD2
abundance: -
len: 15

CDR3aa: CASSVAASEAYNEQFF
CDR3nt: TGTGCCAGCAGCGTAGCAGCTAGCGAAGCCTACAATGAGCAGTTCTTC
j_gene: TRBJ2-1
v_gene: TRBV9
d_gene: -
abundance: few
len: 16

CDR3aa: CASSQDSGLSNTGELFF
CDR3nt: TGCGCCAGCAGCCAAGATTCGGGACTCTCGAACACCGGGGAGCTGTTTTTT
j_gene: TRBJ2-2
v_gene: TRBV4-3
d_gene: -
abundance: -
len: 17

CDR3aa: CASSQDLRGSGANVLTF
CDR3nt: TGCGCCAGCAGCCAAGATTTGAGGGGGTCCGGGGCCAACGTCCTGACTTTC
j_gene: TRBJ2-6
v_gene: TRBV4-3
d_gene: -
abundance: many
len: 17

CDR3aa: CASSPPGGGKNIQYF
CDR3nt: TGTGCCAGCAGCCCCCCGGGTGGCGGGAAAAACATTCAGTACTTC
j_gene: TRBJ2-4
v_gene: TRBV6-2/TRBV6-3
d_gene: -
abundance: -
len: 15

CDR3aa: CASSAPTGKQETQYF
CDR3nt: TGTGCCAGCAGCGCACCGACAGGGAAACAAGAGACCCAGTACTTC
j_gene: TRBJ2-5
v_gene: TRBV7-6
d_gene: TRBD1
abundance: -
len: 15

CDR3aa: CSAWTGSYEQYF
CDR3nt: TGCAGTGCCTGGACAGGATCCTACGAGCAGTACTTC
j_gene: TRBJ2-7
v_gene: TRBV20-1
d_gene: TRBD1
abundance: -
len: 12

CDR3aa: CARAMPGLGGGTDTQYF
CDR3nt: TGTGCTAGAGCCATGCCGGGACTCGGCGGGGGCACAGATACGCAGTATTTT
j_gene: TRBJ2-3
v_gene: TRBV4-2
d_gene: -
abundance: -
len: 17

CDR3aa: CASSPRGGRAGELFF
CDR3nt: TGCGCCAGCAGCCCCAGGGGGGGGCGAGCCGGGGAGCTGTTTTTT
j_gene: TRBJ2-2
v_gene: TRBV5-1
d_gene: -
abundance: few
len: 15

CDR3aa: CASSFQEPSGNTIYF
CDR3nt: TGTGCCAGCAGCTTCCAGGAACCCTCTGGAAACACCATATATTTT
j_gene: TRBJ1-3
v_gene: TRBV7-9
d_gene: -
abundance: -
len: 15

CDR3aa: CASSKYGPSNEQYF
CDR3nt: TGTGCCAGCAGTAAATACGGACCAAGCAACGAGCAGTACTTC
j_gene: TRBJ2-7
v_gene: TRBV27
d_gene: -
abundance: -
len: 14

CDR3aa: CASSPQRGRSTEAFF
CDR3nt: TGTGCCAGCTCACCACAAAGGGGCAGAAGCACTGAAGCTTTCTTT
j_gene: TRBJ1-1
v_gene: TRBV18
d_gene: -
abundance: few
len: 15

CDR3aa: CASSQGSGGSYEQYF
CDR3nt: TGCGCCAGCAGCCAAGGGAGCGGGGGATCCTACGAGCAGTACTTC
j_gene: TRBJ2-7
v_gene: TRBV4-1
d_gene: TRBD2
abundance: few
len: 15

CDR3aa: CATGDGYQETQYF
CDR3nt: TGTGCCACCGGGGACGGATACCAAGAGACCCAGTACTTC
j_gene: TRBJ2-5
v_gene: TRBV10-3
d_gene: -
abundance: few
len: 13

CDR3aa: CASSRLVSGETQYF
CDR3nt: TGCGCCAGCAGCCGCCTAGTCTCTGGCGAGACCCAGTACTTC
j_gene: TRBJ2-5
v_gene: TRBV5-1
d_gene: -
abundance: -
len: 14

CDR3aa: CASSVNRGLEEKLFF
CDR3nt: TGTGCCAGCAGTGTTAACAGGGGGCTAGAAGAAAAACTGTTTTTT
j_gene: TRBJ1-4
v_gene: TRBV2
d_gene: TRBD1
abundance: few
len: 15

CDR3aa: CASSKRRDRGQREQYF
CDR3nt: TGTGCCAGCAGTAAACGGAGGGACAGGGGGCAAAGGGAGCAGTACTTC
j_gene: TRBJ2-7
v_gene: TRBV6-4
d_gene: TRBD1
abundance: few
len: 16

CDR3aa: CGGRSSYNSPLHF
CDR3nt: TGTGGAGGCCGGAGCTCCTATAATTCACCCCTCCACTTT
j_gene: TRBJ1-6
v_gene: TRBV7-2
d_gene: -
abundance: -
len: 13

CDR3aa: CASSQTGRGQPQHF
CDR3nt: TGTGCCAGCAGTCAAACGGGCAGGGGTCAGCCCCAGCATTTT
j_gene: TRBJ1-5
v_gene: TRBV2
d_gene: -
abundance: -
len: 14

CDR3aa: CASSHPQGGKLFF
CDR3nt: TGCGCCAGCAGCCACCCCCAGGGGGGAAAACTGTTTTTT
j_gene: TRBJ1-4
v_gene: TRBV4-3
d_gene: TRBD1
abundance: few
len: 13

CDR3aa: CASSLGMGGGYTF
CDR3nt: TGCGCCAGCAGCTTAGGAATGGGGGGTGGCTACACCTTC
j_gene: TRBJ1-2
v_gene: TRBV5-1
d_gene: -
abundance: -
len: 13

CDR3aa: CATEPGQGWSDTQYF
CDR3nt: TGTGCCACCGAACCGGGACAGGGTTGGTCAGATACGCAGTATTTT
j_gene: TRBJ2-3
v_gene: TRBV6-1
d_gene: TRBD1
abundance: -
len: 15

CDR3aa: CASSSLGQGADEQYF
CDR3nt: TGTGCCAGCAGTTCCCTAGGACAGGGGGCCGACGAGCAGTACTTC
j_gene: TRBJ2-7
v_gene: TRBV28
d_gene: TRBD1
abundance: -
len: 15

CDR3aa: CASSSRRGRSYEQYF
CDR3nt: TGTGCCAGCAGCTCACGACGGGGTCGGTCCTACGAGCAGTACTTC
j_gene: TRBJ2-7
v_gene: TRBV5-5
d_gene: -
abundance: -
len: 15

CDR3aa: CASSAGGHEQFF
CDR3nt: TGTGCCAGCAGTGCAGGCGGACATGAGCAGTTCTTC
j_gene: TRBJ2-1
v_gene: TRBV12-3/TRBV12-4
d_gene: -
abundance: few
len: 12

CDR3aa: CASSFGPYNEQFF
CDR3nt: TGTGCCAGCAGTTTTGGGCCGTACAATGAGCAGTTCTTC
j_gene: TRBJ2-1
v_gene: TRBV12-3/TRBV12-4
d_gene: -
abundance: few
len: 13

CDR3aa: CASNPGLLDLETQYF
CDR3nt: TGTGCCAGCAATCCGGGACTACTGGACTTGGAGACCCAGTACTTC
j_gene: TRBJ2-5
v_gene: TRBV12-3/TRBV12-4
d_gene: TRBD2
abundance: many
len: 15

CDR3aa: CASSPGQGMNTEAYF
CDR3nt: TGTGCCAGCAGCCCCGGGCAGGGGATGAACACTGAAGCTTACTTT
j_gene: TRBJ1-1
v_gene: TRBV9
d_gene: -
abundance: -
len: 15

CDR3aa: CASSQTGTAYGYTF
CDR3nt: TGTGCCAGCAGCCAAACCGGGACAGCCTATGGCTACACCTTC
j_gene: TRBJ1-2
v_gene: TRBV14
d_gene: TRBD1
abundance: few
len: 14

CDR3aa: CSAPRGGNAGELFF
CDR3nt: TGCAGTGCCCCGCGGGGCGGGAACGCCGGGGAGCTGTTTTTT
j_gene: TRBJ2-2
v_gene: TRBV20-1
d_gene: -
abundance: many
len: 14

CDR3aa: CASSSKQKPDRERTGELFF
CDR3nt: TGTGCCAGCAGCTCCAAGCAGAAACCGGACAGGGAGAGGACCGGGGAGCTGTTTTTT
j_gene: TRBJ2-2
v_gene: TRBV11-1
d_gene: TRBD1
abundance: few
len: 19

CDR3aa: CASSLDGPRVTQYF
CDR3nt: TGTGCCAGCAGCTTAGACGGGCCGCGGGTTACGCAGTATTTT
j_gene: TRBJ2-3
v_gene: TRBV11-1
d_gene: -
abundance: -
len: 14

CDR3aa: CAVQQGYSYEQYF
CDR3nt: TGTGCCGTCCAACAGGGCTACTCCTACGAGCAGTACTTC
j_gene: TRBJ2-7
v_gene: TRBV6-6
d_gene: -
abundance: -
len: 13

CDR3aa: CASTRGGDTEAFF
CDR3nt: TGTGCCAGCACGAGGGGAGGGGACACTGAAGCTTTCTTT
j_gene: TRBJ1-1
v_gene: TRBV2
d_gene: -
abundance: few
len: 13

CDR3aa: CAWSPGITATQYF
CDR3nt: TGTGCCTGGAGTCCGGGGATCACAGCTACGCAGTATTTT
j_gene: TRBJ2-3
v_gene: TRBV30
d_gene: -
abundance: once
len: 13

CDR3aa: CASSLGTANTGELFF
CDR3nt: TGTGCCAGCAGCCTAGGGACAGCAAACACCGGGGAGCTGTTTTTT
j_gene: TRBJ2-2
v_gene: TRBV5-1
d_gene: TRBD1
abundance: many
len: 15

CDR3aa: CASSQESDRGFPDTQYF
CDR3nt: TGTGCCAGCAGCCAGGAGTCGGACAGGGGTTTCCCAGATACGCAGTATTTT
j_gene: TRBJ2-3
v_gene: TRBV4-2
d_gene: TRBD1
abundance: many
len: 17

CDR3aa: CASSQDSGGDTEAFF
CDR3nt: TGCGCCAGCAGCCAAGATAGCGGGGGGGACACTGAAGCTTTCTTT
j_gene: TRBJ1-1
v_gene: TRBV4-3
d_gene: -
abundance: few
len: 15

CDR3aa: CASSLMSRSTDTQYF
CDR3nt: TGTGCCAGCAGCTTAATGAGTCGGAGCACAGATACGCAGTATTTT
j_gene: TRBJ2-3
v_gene: TRBV7-6
d_gene: -
abundance: few
len: 15

CDR3aa: CASSQDRGVSTEAFF
CDR3nt: TGCGCCAGCAGCCAAGATCGAGGGGTAAGCACTGAAGCTTTCTTT
j_gene: TRBJ1-1
v_gene: TRBV4-1
d_gene: -
abundance: few
len: 15

CDR3aa: CASCLALRAGWDNSPLHF
CDR3nt: TGTGCCTCCTGCTTAGCGTTAAGGGCAGGCTGGGATAATTCACCCCTCCACTTT
j_gene: TRBJ1-6
v_gene: TRBV7-4
d_gene: -
abundance: once
len: 18

CDR3aa: CASSITGQTNYGYTF
CDR3nt: TGTGCCAGCAGCATAACGGGACAGACTAACTATGGCTACACCTTC
j_gene: TRBJ1-2
v_gene: TRBV7-2
d_gene: TRBD1
abundance: few
len: 15

CDR3aa: CASSTGVGSYEQYF
CDR3nt: TGTGCCAGCTCCACAGGGGTAGGCTCCTACGAGCAGTACTTC
j_gene: TRBJ2-7
v_gene: TRBV18
d_gene: TRBD1
abundance: large
len: 14

CDR3aa: CATSNHMVASREQFF
CDR3nt: TGTGCCACCAGCAACCACATGGTTGCCTCCCGCGAGCAGTTCTTC
j_gene: TRBJ2-1
v_gene: TRBV15
d_gene: -
abundance: few
len: 15

CDR3aa: CASSLYQGSYEQYF
CDR3nt: TGTGCCAGCAGCTTATACCAGGGGTCCTACGAGCAGTACTTC
j_gene: TRBJ2-7
v_gene: TRBV11-2
d_gene: -
abundance: many
len: 14

CDR3aa: CASSFSVRTPRGF
CDR3nt: TGTGCCAGCAGCTTCTCCGTACGGACCCCCAGGGGGTTC
j_gene: TRBJ2-4
v_gene: TRBV7-2
d_gene: TRBD1
abundance: few
len: 13

CDR3aa: CASSPFTGETQYF
CDR3nt: TGTGCCAGCAGCCCATTTACAGGGGAGACCCAGTACTTC
j_gene: TRBJ2-5
v_gene: TRBV7-2
d_gene: -
abundance: -
len: 13

CDR3aa: CSAKTGTSGNIKQYF
CDR3nt: TGCAGTGCTAAAACCGGGACTAGCGGGAATATAAAGCAGTACTTC
j_gene: TRBJ2-7
v_gene: TRBV20-1
d_gene: TRBD2
abundance: -
len: 15

CDR3aa: CASSLGLEIKGETQYF
CDR3nt: TGCGCCAGCAGCCTCGGACTAGAGATAAAGGGAGAGACCCAGTACTTC
j_gene: TRBJ2-5
v_gene: TRBV5-1
d_gene: TRBD2
abundance: many
len: 16

CDR3aa: CATSDSGRNIQYF
CDR3nt: TGTGCCACCAGTGATTCGGGCAGAAACATTCAGTACTTC
j_gene: TRBJ2-4
v_gene: TRBV24-1
d_gene: -
abundance: -
len: 13

CDR3aa: CASSLNWKQYF
CDR3nt: TGTGCCAGCAGCCTTAATTGGAAGCAGTACTTC
j_gene: TRBJ2-7
v_gene: TRBV7-2
d_gene: -
abundance: -
len: 11

CDR3aa: CASSPRLAEETQYF
CDR3nt: TGTGCCAGCAGCCCCCGACTAGCGGAAGAGACCCAGTACTTC
j_gene: TRBJ2-5
v_gene: TRBV11-2
d_gene: TRBD2
abundance: few
len: 14

CDR3aa: CSARQGDPNSPLHF
CDR3nt: TGCAGTGCTAGACAGGGAGACCCTAATTCACCCCTCCACTTT
j_gene: TRBJ1-6
v_gene: TRBV20-1
d_gene: -
abundance: few
len: 14

CDR3aa: CASSLRQGYQETQYF
CDR3nt: TGTGCCAGCAGCTTAAGACAGGGGTACCAAGAGACCCAGTACTTC
j_gene: TRBJ2-5
v_gene: TRBV13
d_gene: TRBD1
abundance: -
len: 15

CDR3aa: CASSQPGQGNEQFF
CDR3nt: TGCGCCAGCAGCCAACCGGGACAGGGCAATGAGCAGTTCTTC
j_gene: TRBJ2-1
v_gene: TRBV4-1
d_gene: TRBD1
abundance: -
len: 14

CDR3aa: CASSLEGSQNTEAFF
CDR3nt: TGTGCCAGCAGCTTAGAGGGCAGCCAGAACACTGAAGCTTTCTTT
j_gene: TRBJ1-1
v_gene: TRBV11-2
d_gene: -
abundance: few
len: 15

CDR3aa: CASSQDYPPAIAGNTGELFF
CDR3nt: TGCGCCAGCAGCCAAGATTACCCCCCCGCGATAGCGGGTAACACCGGGGAGCTGTTTTTT
j_gene: TRBJ2-2
v_gene: TRBV4-3
d_gene: TRBD2
abundance: many
len: 20

CDR3aa: CASSQGAGSNEQFF
CDR3nt: TGTGCCAGCAGCCAGGGGGCGGGGTCCAATGAGCAGTTCTTC
j_gene: TRBJ2-1
v_gene: TRBV7-2
d_gene: TRBD1
abundance: many
len: 14